This TCR beta chain was found in a study of OX40 agonist ivuxolimab in advanced cancers. Study summary: Enrolled patients in dose escalation had cancers that were hepatocellular carcinoma, melanoma, renal cell or head and neck cancer. Study-level findings and limits: At 0.1 to 3.0 mg/kg and by week 6, CD4+ and CD8+ T cells in the blood had expanded clonally. Relatively little clonal expansion, among the lowest observed, appeared in partial responders at 0.1-3.0 mg/kg. Expanded peripheral T cells had an undetermined antigen specificity.

Regarding this clone: The target antigen is unknown.

Here immunoSEQ multiplex PCR was the method, and the copy in TCRdb shows in-frame clones only, minus some. Among 50,000 to 70,000 clones, around 91% were seen once, and the ten largest hold 13% to 15%. This CDR3 is built from 16 residues. CDR1 is MNHNS, CDR2 SASEGT, per germline. The J segment lost 3 bases and the V segment lost 2 bases, leaving 5 bases of the junction unmatched. The chain carries TRBV6-1 and TRBJ2-3, with 10 positions matching TRBD2. Sequences were derived from CD4+ or CD8+ T cells sorted from blood, sampled in a trial of the OX40 agonist ivuxolimab. This TCR was sampled from an adult with an advanced solid tumor such as melanoma, head and neck, liver or kidney cancer. The CDR3 sequence: CASSELPSGGTDTQYF. In DNA, the CDR3 is TGTGCCAGCAGTGAACTCCCTAGCGGGGGAACAGATACGCAGTATTTT.